Here is one TCR beta chain with its context. A TCRbeta library incorporating unique molecular identifiers was prepared. TCRdb called the PCR reads again in MiXCR, with one record for every CDR3 protein. The sample records nearly 550,000 distinct CDR3 sequences, 18% being singletons. This sample is part of a study of T-cell reconstitution after alpha-beta-depleted transplantation in children. Germline loops: CDR1 SGHDT, CDR2 YYEEEE. Trimming cost V 4 bases and J 8 bases, with 6 bases left between them. The CDR3 is 11 amino acids. The sequence came from a human donor who donated a stem cell graft to a child with acute lymphoblastic leukemia. This chain links TRBV5-6 with TRBJ1-4, with no clear D. The sequences come from PBMCs from the stem cell graft donor, collected from the stem cell graft. The CDR3 is CASSRLEKLFF. The DNA of the CDR3 is TGTGCCAGCAGCCGTCTCGAAAAACTGTTTTTT.